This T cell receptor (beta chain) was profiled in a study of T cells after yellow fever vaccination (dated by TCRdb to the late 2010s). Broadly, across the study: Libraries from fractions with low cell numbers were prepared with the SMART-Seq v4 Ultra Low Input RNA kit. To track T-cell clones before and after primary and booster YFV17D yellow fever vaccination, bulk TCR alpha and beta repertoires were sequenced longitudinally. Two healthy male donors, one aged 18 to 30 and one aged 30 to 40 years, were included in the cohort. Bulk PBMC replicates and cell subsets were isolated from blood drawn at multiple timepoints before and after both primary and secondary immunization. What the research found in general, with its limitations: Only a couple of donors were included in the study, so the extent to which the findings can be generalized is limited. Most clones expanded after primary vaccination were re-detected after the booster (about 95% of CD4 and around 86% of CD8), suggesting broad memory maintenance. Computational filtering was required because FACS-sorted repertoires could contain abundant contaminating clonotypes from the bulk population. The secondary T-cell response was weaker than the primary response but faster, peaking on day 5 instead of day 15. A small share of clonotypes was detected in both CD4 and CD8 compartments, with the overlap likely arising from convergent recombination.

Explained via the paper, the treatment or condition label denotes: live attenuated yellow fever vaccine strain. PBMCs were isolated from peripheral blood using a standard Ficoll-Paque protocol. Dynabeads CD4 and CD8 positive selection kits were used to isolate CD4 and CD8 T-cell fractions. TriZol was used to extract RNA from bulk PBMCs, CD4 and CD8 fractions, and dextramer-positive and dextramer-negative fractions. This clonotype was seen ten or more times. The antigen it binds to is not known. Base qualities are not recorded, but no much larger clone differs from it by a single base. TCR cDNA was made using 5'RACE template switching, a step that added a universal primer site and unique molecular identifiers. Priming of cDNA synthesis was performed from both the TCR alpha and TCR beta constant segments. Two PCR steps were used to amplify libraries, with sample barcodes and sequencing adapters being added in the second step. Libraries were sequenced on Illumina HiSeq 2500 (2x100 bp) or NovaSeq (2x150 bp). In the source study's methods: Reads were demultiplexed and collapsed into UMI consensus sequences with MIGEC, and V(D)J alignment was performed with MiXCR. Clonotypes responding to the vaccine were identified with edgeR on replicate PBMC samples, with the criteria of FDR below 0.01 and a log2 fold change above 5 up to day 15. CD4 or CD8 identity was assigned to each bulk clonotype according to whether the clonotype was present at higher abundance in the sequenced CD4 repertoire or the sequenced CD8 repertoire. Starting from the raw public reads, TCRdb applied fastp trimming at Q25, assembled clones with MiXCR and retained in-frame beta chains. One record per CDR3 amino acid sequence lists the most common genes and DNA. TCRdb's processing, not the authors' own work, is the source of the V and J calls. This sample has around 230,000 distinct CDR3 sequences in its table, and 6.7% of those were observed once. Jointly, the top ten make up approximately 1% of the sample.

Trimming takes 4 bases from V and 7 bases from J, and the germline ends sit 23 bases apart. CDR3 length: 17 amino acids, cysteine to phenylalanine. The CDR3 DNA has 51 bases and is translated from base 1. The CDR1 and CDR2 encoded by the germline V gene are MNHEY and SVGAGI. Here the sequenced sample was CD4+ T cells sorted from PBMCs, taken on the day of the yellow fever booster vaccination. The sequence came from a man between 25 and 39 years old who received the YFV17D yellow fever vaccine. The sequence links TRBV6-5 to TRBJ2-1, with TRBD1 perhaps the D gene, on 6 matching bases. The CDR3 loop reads CASSSRPSRQGGNEQFF. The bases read TGTGCCAGCAGTTCCAGGCCCTCGCGCCAAGGGGGAAATGAGCAGTTCTTC.